The 10 T cell receptor beta chains below were found in one sample sequenced in a study of cytomegalovirus exposure and HLA in healthy donors. Both 60 Vbeta primers and 13 Jbeta primers went into the PCR. Produced via immunoSEQ multiplex PCR; TCRdb's table is partial and in-frame only. The sample records around 170,000 clones, less than 75% being singletons. The specimen sequenced was PBMCs. The source is a girl aged 10-17 years in good health and CMV-seronegative.

The chain recombines TRBV4-2 with TRBJ2-3; 8 positions agree with TRBD2. With V trimmed by 5 bases and J by 1 base, 17 bases remained unmatched. The CDR3 sequence is 19 residues long. Germline CDR1 is LGHNA and CDR2 is YNFKEQ. CDR3 sequence reads: CASSYQRYSGGAGTDTQYF. In DNA, the CDR3 is TGTGCCAGCAGCTACCAGAGATATTCCGGGGGGGCTGGCACAGATACGCAGTATTTT.

This chain uses TRBV5-1 with TRBJ2-7; D is unresolved. V lost 0 bases and J 4 bases, leaving 14 bases between the germline ends. Germline CDR1 is SGHRS and CDR2 is YFSETQ. The CDR3 loop spans 15 amino acids. CDR3 region: CASSLVASPNYEQYF. The CDR3 nucleotides are TGCGCCAGCAGCTTGGTAGCCAGCCCGAATTACGAGCAGTACTTC.

The V and J genes are TRBV7-8 and TRBJ2-2, with D perhaps TRBD1 (6 bases). The CDR3 is made up of 15 amino acids. CDR1 is SGHVS and CDR2 is FQNEAQ in the germline V gene. Trimming took 5 bases from V and 6 from J, leaving 16 bases between them. CDR3 DNA: TGTGCCAGCAGCCCGGCAACACAGGGTGCCGGGGAGCTGTTTTTT. It translates to CASSPATQGAGELFF.

This chain connects TRBV2 to TRBJ2-3, with a possible D match to TRBD2 (6 bases). V shed 6 bases and J shed 5 bases, with 9 bases lying between them. CDR3 size: 12 residues. Germline V gives CDR1 SNHLY, CDR2 FYNNEI. As DNA, the CDR3 is TGTGCCAGCAGGCTAGCGATAGATACGCAGTATTTT. Encoded protein: CASRLAIDTQYF.

This clone came up many times. The rearrangement uses TRBV7-6 and TRBJ2-1, with 10 bases aligning to TRBD2. V was pared by 1 base and J by 10 bases, with 7 bases of the junction left unmatched. There are 15 residues in the CDR3. Germline V gene data show CDR1 as SGHVS and CDR2 as FNYEAQ. The CDR3 DNA follows: TGTGCCAGCAGCTTAGTGGCTAGCGGGGGAGGAGAGCAGTTCTTC. Translating gives CASSLVASGGGEQFF.

The chain has TRBV19 and TRBJ2-1; 7 bases line up with TRBD2. The CDR3 contains 16 residues. CDR1 LNHDA and CDR2 SQIVND come from the germline V gene (reference sequence). Losses at the gene ends were 5 bases for V and 0 bases for J; bases not matched to a gene: 7. The CDR3 sequence is CASSGRVLSSYNEQFF. CDR3 DNA: TGTGCCAGTAGTGGGAGGGTACTGAGCTCCTACAATGAGCAGTTCTTC. The variable domain in full, with the rest retrieved from reference TRBV19 and TRBJ2-1, is DGGITQSPKYLFRKEGQNVTLSCEQNLNHDAMYWYRQDPGQGLRLIYYSQIVNDFQKGDIAEGYSVSREKKESFPLTVTSAQKNPTAFYLCASSGRVLSSYNEQFFGPGTRLTVL.

The chain recombines TRBV20-1 with TRBJ1-2, with D tentatively TRBD1 (6 bases). CDR1 and CDR2 from the germline V gene are DFQATT and SNEGSKA (reference sequence). V was clipped by 5 bases and J by 8 bases, with 12 bases between them. The CDR3 totals 11 residues. The CDR3 coding sequence is TGCAGTGCTCACCAGGGGTCGGGCTACACCTTC. It encodes CSAHQGSGYTF.

This chain joins TRBV5-8 and TRBJ1-1; TRBD1 aligns across 9 bases. The CDR3 loop spans 15 amino acids. The V gene end was trimmed by 1 base and the J gene end by 3 bases; junction bases not matched to a gene: 4. Germline lookup yields CDR1 SGHTS and CDR2 YDEGEE. CDR3 loop: CASSLLRQGDTEAFF. CDR3 nucleotide sequence: TGTGCCAGCAGCTTGCTTAGACAGGGGGACACTGAAGCTTTCTTT.

The chain employs TRBV19 and TRBJ1-2; 8 bases are shared with TRBD1. Germline CDR1 is LNHDA and CDR2 is SQIVND (reference sequence). The V segment lost 3 bases and the J segment 4 bases; nucleotides outside the gene matches: 10. The CDR3 is made up of 16 amino acids. The DNA of the CDR3 is TGTGCCAGTAGTATTGAAGCAGGGGGCACTATCTATGGCTACACCTTC. It codes for CASSIEAGGTIYGYTF. Together with reference TRBV19 and TRBJ1-2, the CDR3 gives the full variable domain: DGGITQSPKYLFRKEGQNVTLSCEQNLNHDAMYWYRQDPGQGLRLIYYSQIVNDFQKGDIAEGYSVSREKKESFPLTVTSAQKNPTAFYLCASSIEAGGTIYGYTFGSGTRLTVV.

This rearrangement joins TRBV5-1 to TRBJ2-5; 8 nucleotides line up with TRBD2. Germline V gene sequence: CDR1 SGHRS, CDR2 YFSETQ. This CDR3 region has 16 residues. Unmatched junction bases numbered 13, after V lost 4 bases and J lost 5 bases. CDR3 in amino acids: CASSPRPGLVRETQYF. CDR3 nucleotides: TGCGCCAGCAGCCCCCGCCCGGGACTAGTTAGGGAGACCCAGTACTTC. The variable domain in full, completed from reference TRBV5-1 and TRBJ2-5, reads KAGVTQTPRYLIKTRGQQVTLSCSPISGHRSVSWYQQTPGQGLQFLFEYFSETQRNKGNFPGRFSGRQFSNSRSEMNVSTLELGDSALYLCASSPRPGLVRETQYFGPGTRLLVL.